Sequencing of this T cell receptor beta chain was carried out in a study of blood T cell repertoires in COVID-19. A Seattle source enrolled patients during active infection and followed them longitudinally. Clones were read by immunoSEQ multiplex PCR, and TCRdb kept only the in-frame ones, dropping some. The data show some 160,000 clones, more than 75% seen once. The TCR originated in an elderly woman with COVID-19, enrolled during active disease. Specimen: peripheral blood.

In DNA form, the CDR3 reads TGTGCCAGCAGCTTAAAGGGACACAGGGAATCCTATAATTCACCCCTCCACTTT. It encodes CASSLKGHRESYNSPLHF. The rearrangement links TRBV11-2 to TRBJ1-6; TRBD1 is a possible D gene (6 bases). Trimming removed 2 bases from V and 1 base from J, with 15 bases in between. The CDR3 consists of 18 residues. The germline CDR1 and CDR2 sequences are SGHAT and FQNNGV.